This is a list of T cell receptor beta chains from one sample in a study of cytomegalovirus exposure and HLA in healthy donors. Only in-frame clones appear in the TCRdb table, and some are missing; sequencing was by immunoSEQ multiplex PCR. The sample includes 110,000 to 150,000 clones, around 72% of them seen just once. The specimen was PBMCs. These receptors originate from a man in his forties in good health and CMV-seronegative. CDR3s include the opening cysteine and the closing phenylalanine or tryptophan. The D gene is left open where the match is weak. For some rows the clone size is stated as once, few or many, or as a class when expanded; others skip it.

clone size: .; V gene: TRBV2; D gene: .; J gene: TRBJ2-4; CDR3 DNA: TGTGCCAGCAAAGTCGCGGGAAACATTCAGTACTTC; CDR3 protein: CASKVAGNIQYF
clone size: .; V gene: TRBV21-1; D gene: .; J gene: TRBJ2-7; CDR3 DNA: TGTGCCAGCACTCCGTCAGCTCCCCAGGGCTCCTTCTACGAGCAGTACTTC; CDR3 protein: CASTPSAPQGSFYEQYF
clone size: .; V gene: TRBV6-1; D gene: .; J gene: TRBJ1-1; CDR3 DNA: TGTGCCGGAGAAACCGGGACATGGAACACTGAAGCTTTCTTT; CDR3 protein: CAGETGTWNTEAFF
clone size: .; V gene: TRBV5-4; D gene: .; J gene: TRBJ2-3; CDR3 DNA: TGTGCCAGCAGCTTGGCTACCGGACAGACTAATACGCAGTATTTT; CDR3 protein: CASSLATGQTNTQYF
clone size: .; V gene: TRBV7-8; D gene: .; J gene: TRBJ1-3; CDR3 DNA: TGTGCCAGCAGCTTAGATGCCAGGGCCGGAAACACCATATATTTT; CDR3 protein: CASSLDARAGNTIYF
clone size: .; V gene: TRBV30; D gene: TRBD1; J gene: TRBJ2-5; CDR3 DNA: TGTGCCTTGTCCAGGGGGCTGGAGACCCAGTACTTC; CDR3 protein: CALSRGLETQYF
clone size: .; V gene: TRBV28; D gene: .; J gene: TRBJ1-5; CDR3 DNA: TGTGCCAGCAGTTTATCCTCACAGCATCAGCCCCAGCATTTT; CDR3 protein: CASSLSSQHQPQHF
clone size: .; V gene: TRBV6-5; D gene: .; J gene: TRBJ1-1; CDR3 DNA: TGTGCCAGCAGAGGACATCCCCCGGACACTGAAGCTTTCTTT; CDR3 protein: CASRGHPPDTEAFF
clone size: .; V gene: TRBV11-2; D gene: TRBD2; J gene: TRBJ2-5; CDR3 DNA: TGTGCCAGCAGCTTAGATCTAGCGGGGTGGGAGACCCAGTACTTC; CDR3 protein: CASSLDLAGWETQYF
clone size: .; V gene: TRBV5-1; D gene: .; J gene: TRBJ2-1; CDR3 DNA: TGCGCCAGCAGCCCCTTTAACGGGAGTACCTACAATGAGCAGTTCTTC; CDR3 protein: CASSPFNGSTYNEQFF
clone size: .; V gene: TRBV5-1; D gene: TRBD2; J gene: TRBJ2-5; CDR3 DNA: TGCGCCAGCAGCTTTTCTAGCGGGCACCAAGAGACCCAGTACTTC; CDR3 protein: CASSFSSGHQETQYF
clone size: .; V gene: TRBV5-1; D gene: TRBD1; J gene: TRBJ2-5; CDR3 DNA: TGCGCCAGCAGCATTGAGACAGGGGTTGAGACCCAGTACTTC; CDR3 protein: CASSIETGVETQYF
clone size: .; V gene: TRBV9; D gene: .; J gene: TRBJ1-4; CDR3 DNA: TGTGCCAGCAGCGCCTCGGATGAAAAACTGTTTTTT; CDR3 protein: CASSASDEKLFF
clone size: .; V gene: TRBV28; D gene: TRBD2; J gene: TRBJ2-1; CDR3 DNA: TGTGCCAGCAGTCCCGCCGGGACTAGGTCCGATGAGCAGTTCTTC; CDR3 protein: CASSPAGTRSDEQFF
clone size: .; V gene: TRBV2; D gene: .; J gene: TRBJ1-4; CDR3 DNA: TGTGCCAGCAGTGAATTCCGGGGTGAAAAACTGTTTTTT; CDR3 protein: CASSEFRGEKLFF
clone size: .; V gene: TRBV11-2; D gene: TRBD1; J gene: TRBJ1-6; CDR3 DNA: TGTGCCAGCAGCTTAGTGCTAAGCGACAGGGGGGGTTCCCTCCACTTT; CDR3 protein: CASSLVLSDRGGSLHF
clone size: few; V gene: TRBV7-3; D gene: TRBD1; J gene: TRBJ2-3; CDR3 DNA: TGTGCCAGCAGCCGCCCCAATGGACAGGGCACAGATACGCAGTATTTT; CDR3 protein: CASSRPNGQGTDTQYF
clone size: few; V gene: TRBV19; D gene: TRBD1; J gene: TRBJ1-5; CDR3 DNA: TGTGCCAGTAGTTTTGGGACAGGATCTCATCAGCCCCAGCATTTT; CDR3 protein: CASSFGTGSHQPQHF
clone size: few; V gene: TRBV11-2; D gene: .; J gene: TRBJ1-2; CDR3 DNA: TGTGCCAGCAGCTTCCGGCCCGGGCAGGGCCGAGGAGAGGTGGGGGGCTACACCTTC; CDR3 protein: CASSFRPGQGRGEVGGYTF
clone size: .; V gene: TRBV28; D gene: TRBD1; J gene: TRBJ1-2; CDR3 DNA: TGTGCCAGCTTAGACAGGGCAGCTAACTATGGCTACACCTTC; CDR3 protein: CASLDRAANYGYTF
clone size: few; V gene: TRBV19; D gene: TRBD1; J gene: TRBJ1-5; CDR3 DNA: TGTGCCAGTAGTATTCCAGGGGGACAGCCCCAGCATTTT; CDR3 protein: CASSIPGGQPQHF
clone size: .; V gene: TRBV5-1; D gene: .; J gene: TRBJ2-1; CDR3 DNA: TGCGCCAGCAGCTTGGAGCCCACCGGGTACTCCTACAATGAGCAGTTCTTC; CDR3 protein: CASSLEPTGYSYNEQFF
clone size: .; V gene: TRBV5-1; D gene: TRBD1; J gene: TRBJ1-5; CDR3 DNA: TGCGCCAGCAGCCCGGGACAGGGGGCGGGACAGCCCCAGAATTTT; CDR3 protein: CASSPGQGAGQPQNF
clone size: .; V gene: TRBV18; D gene: TRBD2; J gene: TRBJ2-1; CDR3 DNA: TGTGCCAGCTCACCACGGACTAGCGGGGGGCGGGGAGGTGAGCAGTTCTTC; CDR3 protein: CASSPRTSGGRGGEQFF
clone size: .; V gene: TRBV18; D gene: TRBD1; J gene: TRBJ1-1; CDR3 DNA: TGTGCCAGCTCGTGGACAGGGTTGACTGAAGCTTTCTTT; CDR3 protein: CASSWTGLTEAFF
clone size: .; V gene: TRBV11-2; D gene: TRBD1; J gene: TRBJ1-6; CDR3 DNA: TGTGCCAGCAGCTTGGGACAGGGGAATTCACCCCTCCACTTT; CDR3 protein: CASSLGQGNSPLHF
clone size: .; V gene: TRBV5-4; D gene: .; J gene: TRBJ2-7; CDR3 DNA: TGTGCCAGCAGCTTAATACCCGGGAAATCCTACGAGCAGTACTTC; CDR3 protein: CASSLIPGKSYEQYF
clone size: .; V gene: TRBV2; D gene: .; J gene: TRBJ1-1; CDR3 DNA: TGTGCCAGCAGTAAAGCCACCAGAGGCGGACGCGGTTCGGGGGTAGCTTTCTTT; CDR3 protein: CASSKATRGGRGSGVAFF
clone size: .; V gene: TRBV5-4; D gene: .; J gene: TRBJ1-6; CDR3 DNA: TGTGCCAGCAGCTTGGGTCCCCTCGCACCCCTCCACTTT; CDR3 protein: CASSLGPLAPLHF
clone size: .; V gene: TRBV7-6; D gene: .; J gene: TRBJ1-2; CDR3 DNA: TGTGCCAGCAGCTTACTGAGGACACCAAACTATGGCTACACCTTC; CDR3 protein: CASSLLRTPNYGYTF
clone size: .; V gene: TRBV25-1; D gene: .; J gene: TRBJ2-3; CDR3 DNA: TGTGCCAGCAGTGAATCTGGGCGCGGGTCTCACGTTACGCAGTATTTT; CDR3 protein: CASSESGRGSHVTQYF
clone size: once; V gene: TRBV9; D gene: TRBD2; J gene: TRBJ2-2; CDR3 DNA: TGTGCCAGCAGTGCTAGCGGGGGGGCCGGCGGGGAGCTGTTTTTT; CDR3 protein: CASSASGGAGGELFF
clone size: .; V gene: TRBV7-6; D gene: TRBD2; J gene: TRBJ2-3; CDR3 DNA: TGTGCCAGCAGCTTAGTGACAAGTCCTAGCGGGGGAAGCACAGATACGCAGTATTTT; CDR3 protein: CASSLVTSPSGGSTDTQYF
clone size: .; V gene: TRBV6-1; D gene: .; J gene: TRBJ1-3; CDR3 DNA: TGTGCCAGCAAGACGTCCGGGACCGGGAGGAACACCATATATTTT; CDR3 protein: CASKTSGTGRNTIYF
clone size: .; V gene: TRBV10-3; D gene: TRBD1; J gene: TRBJ1-1; CDR3 DNA: TGTGCCATCAGTGAGGGCCAGGGGGTTGAAGCTTTCTTT; CDR3 protein: CAISEGQGVEAFF
clone size: few; V gene: TRBV5-1; D gene: TRBD1; J gene: TRBJ1-4; CDR3 DNA: TGCGCCAGCAGCTTGGGGGACAGGGATGTGGAAAAACTGTTTTTT; CDR3 protein: CASSLGDRDVEKLFF
clone size: .; V gene: TRBV7-8; D gene: .; J gene: TRBJ2-4; CDR3 DNA: TGTGCCAGCAGCTTATCTCCAGCGGCATCCCCCCAAAACATTCAGTACTTC; CDR3 protein: CASSLSPAASPQNIQYF
clone size: .; V gene: TRBV5-1; D gene: .; J gene: TRBJ1-3; CDR3 DNA: TGCGCCAGCAGCTTGGAGGGGTCTGGAAACACCATATATTTT; CDR3 protein: CASSLEGSGNTIYF
clone size: .; V gene: TRBV7-2; D gene: TRBD1; J gene: TRBJ2-7; CDR3 DNA: TGTGCCAGCAATCCTCAGGGACAGGGGTTTTACGAGCAGTACTTC; CDR3 protein: CASNPQGQGFYEQYF